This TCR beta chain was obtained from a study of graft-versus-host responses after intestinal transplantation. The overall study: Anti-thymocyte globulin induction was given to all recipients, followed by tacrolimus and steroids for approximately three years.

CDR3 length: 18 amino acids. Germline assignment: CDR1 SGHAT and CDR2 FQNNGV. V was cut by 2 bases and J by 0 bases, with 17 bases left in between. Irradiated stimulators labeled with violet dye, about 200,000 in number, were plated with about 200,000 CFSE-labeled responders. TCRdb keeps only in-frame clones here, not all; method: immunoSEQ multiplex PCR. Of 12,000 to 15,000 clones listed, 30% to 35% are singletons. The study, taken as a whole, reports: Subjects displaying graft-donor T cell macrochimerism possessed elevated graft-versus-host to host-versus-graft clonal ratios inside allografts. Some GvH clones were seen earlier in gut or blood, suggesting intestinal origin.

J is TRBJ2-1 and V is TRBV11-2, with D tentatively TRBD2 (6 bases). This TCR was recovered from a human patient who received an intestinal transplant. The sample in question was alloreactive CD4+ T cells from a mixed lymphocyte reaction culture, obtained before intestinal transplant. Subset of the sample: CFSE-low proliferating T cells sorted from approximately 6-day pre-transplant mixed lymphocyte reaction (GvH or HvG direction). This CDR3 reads CASSLSRDSRFSYNEQFF. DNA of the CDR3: TGTGCCAGCAGCTTATCCCGGGACTCACGATTCTCCTACAATGAGCAGTTCTTC. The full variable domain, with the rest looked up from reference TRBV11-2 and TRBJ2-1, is EAGVAQSPRYKIIEKRQSVAFWCNPISGHATLYWYQQILGQGPKLLIQFQNNGVVDDSQLPKDRFSAERLKGVDSTLKIQPAKLEDSAVYLCASSLSRDSRFSYNEQFFGPGTRLTVL.